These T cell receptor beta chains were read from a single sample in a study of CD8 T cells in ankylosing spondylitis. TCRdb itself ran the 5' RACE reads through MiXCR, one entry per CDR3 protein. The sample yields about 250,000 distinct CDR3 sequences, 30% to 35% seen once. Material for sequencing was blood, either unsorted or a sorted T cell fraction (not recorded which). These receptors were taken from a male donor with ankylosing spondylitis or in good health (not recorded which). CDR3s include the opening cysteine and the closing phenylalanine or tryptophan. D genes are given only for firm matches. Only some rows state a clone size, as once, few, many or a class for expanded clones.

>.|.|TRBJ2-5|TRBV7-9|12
CASSTREGAQYF
TGTGCCAGCAGCACCAGGGAAGGGGCCCAGTACTTC
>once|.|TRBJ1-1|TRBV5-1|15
CASSLVDSSNTEAFF
TGCGCCAGCAGCTTGGTGGACAGCTCAAACACTGAAGCTTTCTTT
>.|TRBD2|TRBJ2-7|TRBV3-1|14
CASSQGLAGWEQYF
TGTGCCAGCAGCCAAGGACTAGCGGGGTGGGAGCAGTACTTC
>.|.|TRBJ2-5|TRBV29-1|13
CSVVMGHFETQYF
TGCAGCGTTGTTATGGGACACTTTGAGACCCAGTACTTC
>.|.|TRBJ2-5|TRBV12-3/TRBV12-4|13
CASNPRNQETQYF
TGTGCCAGCAATCCTAGAAACCAAGAGACCCAGTACTTC
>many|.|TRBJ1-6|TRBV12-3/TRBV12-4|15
CASSLRAGANSPLHF
TGTGCCAGCAGTTTAAGGGCAGGCGCTAATTCACCCCTCCACTTT
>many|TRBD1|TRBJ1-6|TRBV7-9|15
CAGGRDTGVGSPLHF
TGTGCCGGCGGCCGTGATACAGGGGTAGGTTCACCCCTCCACTTT
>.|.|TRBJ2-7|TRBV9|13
CASSVRGGDEQYF
TGTGCCAGCAGCGTCAGGGGTGGCGACGAGCAGTACTTC
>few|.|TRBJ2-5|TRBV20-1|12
CSARDGQETQYF
TGCAGTGCTAGGGACGGACAAGAGACCCAGTACTTC
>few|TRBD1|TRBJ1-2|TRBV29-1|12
CSAGGGNYGYTF
TGCAGCGCAGGGGGGGGCAACTATGGCTACACCTTC
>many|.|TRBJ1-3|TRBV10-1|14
CASSMDLSGNTIYF
TGCGCCAGCAGTATGGATCTCTCTGGAAACACCATATATTTT
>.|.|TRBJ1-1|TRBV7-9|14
CASSPRQRDTEAFF
TGTGCCAGCAGCCCCAGACAGCGGGACACTGAAGCTTTCTTT
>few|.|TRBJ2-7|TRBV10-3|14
CAIRGDKASYEQYF
TGTGCCATCAGGGGAGACAAGGCCTCCTACGAGCAGTACTTC
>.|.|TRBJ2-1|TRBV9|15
CASSVRGLPYNEQFF
TGTGCCAGCAGCGTTCGGGGTCTACCCTACAATGAGCAGTTCTTC
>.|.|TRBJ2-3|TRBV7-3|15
CASSQLGGGSDTQYF
TGTGCCAGCAGCCAACTGGGCGGTGGGTCAGATACGCAGTATTTT
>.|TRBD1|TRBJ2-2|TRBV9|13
CASSAGQAGELFF
TGTGCCAGCAGCGCGGGACAGGCCGGGGAGCTGTTTTTT
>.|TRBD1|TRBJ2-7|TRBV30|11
CALDRGYEQYF
TGTGCCTTAGACAGGGGCTACGAGCAGTACTTC
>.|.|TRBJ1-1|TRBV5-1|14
CASSLSAGNTEAFF
TGCGCCAGCAGCTTAAGCGCAGGGAACACTGAAGCTTTCTTT
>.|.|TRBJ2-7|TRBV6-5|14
CASSWGGLTYEQYF
TGTGCCAGCAGTTGGGGGGGCCTTACCTACGAGCAGTACTTC
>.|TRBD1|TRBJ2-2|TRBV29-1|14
CSVAQAGGTGELFF
TGCAGCGTTGCGCAGGCAGGGGGAACCGGGGAGCTCTTTTTT
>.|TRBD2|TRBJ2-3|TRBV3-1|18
CASCPRLLAGGVRDTQYF
TGTGCCAGCTGTCCCCGACTACTAGCGGGGGGAGTAAGAGATACGCAGTATTTT
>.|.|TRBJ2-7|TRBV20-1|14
CSAGIHAGSYEQYF
TGCAGTGCTGGAATACACGCGGGGAGCTACGAGCAGTACTTC
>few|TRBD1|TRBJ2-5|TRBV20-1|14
CSARRTGKGETQYF
TGCAGTGCTAGACGGACAGGGAAAGGAGAGACCCAGTACTTC
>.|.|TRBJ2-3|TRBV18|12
CASSPKADTQYF
TGTGCCAGCTCACCCAAGGCCGATACGCAGTATTTT
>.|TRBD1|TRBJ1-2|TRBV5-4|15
CASSYGQGGYYGYTF
TGTGCCAGCAGCTACGGACAGGGGGGGTACTATGGCTACACCTTC
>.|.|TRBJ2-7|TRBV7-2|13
CASSFGPAREQYF
TGTGCCAGCAGCTTCGGCCCCGCCCGGGAGCAGTACTTC
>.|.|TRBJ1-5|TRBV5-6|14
CASSLKDFNQPQHF
TGTGCCAGCAGCCTGAAGGACTTCAATCAGCCCCAGCATTTT
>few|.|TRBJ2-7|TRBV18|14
CASSSGTSSSEQYF
TGTGCCAGCTCGAGCGGGACATCGTCTTCCGAGCAGTACTTC
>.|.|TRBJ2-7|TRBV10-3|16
CAISELRDSSSYEQYF
TGTGCCATCAGTGAGTTGAGGGATTCGAGCTCCTACGAGCAGTACTTC
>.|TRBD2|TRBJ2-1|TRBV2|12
CASNVGGNEQFF
TGTGCCAGCAACGTGGGGGGGAATGAGCAGTTCTTC
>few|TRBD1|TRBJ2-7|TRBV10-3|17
CAISESRVGTGIYEQYF
TGTGCCATCAGTGAGTCCCGAGTCGGGACAGGGATCTACGAGCAGTACTTC
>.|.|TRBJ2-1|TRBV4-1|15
CASSQDSGTINEQFF
TGCGCCAGCAGCCAAGATAGTGGGACGATCAATGAGCAGTTCTTC
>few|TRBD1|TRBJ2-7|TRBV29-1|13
CSVGTALADEQYF
TGCAGCGTGGGGACAGCCCTAGCCGACGAGCAGTACTTC
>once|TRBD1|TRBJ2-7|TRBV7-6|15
CASSHRTGVSYEQYF
TGTGCCAGCAGCCACCGGACAGGCGTCTCCTACGAGCAGTACTTC
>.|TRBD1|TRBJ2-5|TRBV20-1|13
CSAPVGTEETQYF
TGCAGTGCTCCCGTAGGGACAGAAGAGACCCAGTACTTC
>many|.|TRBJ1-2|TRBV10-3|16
CAISGRATINLYGYTF
TGTGCCATCAGTGGACGGGCCACTATTAACCTCTATGGCTACACCTTC
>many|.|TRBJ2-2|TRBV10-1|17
CASSESVGITNTGELFF
TGCGCCAGCAGTGAGTCGGTGGGGATAACCAACACCGGGGAGCTGTTTTTT
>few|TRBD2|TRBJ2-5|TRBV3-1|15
CASSQPAGGRETQYF
TGTGCCAGCAGCCAACCAGCGGGGGGGCGGGAGACCCAGTACTTC
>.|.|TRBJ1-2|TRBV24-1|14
CATSASGVGYGYTF
TGTGCCACCAGTGCTTCGGGTGTGGGGTATGGCTACACCTTC
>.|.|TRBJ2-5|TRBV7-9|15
CASSYGQPGGETQYF
TGTGCCAGCAGCTACGGACAGCCCGGAGGAGAGACCCAGTACTTC
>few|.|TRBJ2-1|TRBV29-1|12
CSVDGGLDEQFF
TGCAGCGTTGACGGGGGTCTCGATGAGCAGTTCTTC
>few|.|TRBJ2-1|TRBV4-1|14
CASSQSGLSNEQFF
TGCGCCAGCAGCCAATCGGGACTGAGCAATGAGCAGTTCTTC
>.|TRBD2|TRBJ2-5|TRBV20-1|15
CSARAERGVEETQYF
TGCAGTGCTAGGGCCGAGCGGGGGGTAGAAGAGACCCAGTACTTC
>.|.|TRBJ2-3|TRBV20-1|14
CSANPGQATDTHYF
TGCAGTGCTAACCCCGGCCAGGCCACAGATACGCACTATTTT
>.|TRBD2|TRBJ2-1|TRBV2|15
CASRAGLEVYNEQFF
TGTGCCAGCCGCGCGGGACTAGAAGTGTACAATGAGCAGTTCTTC
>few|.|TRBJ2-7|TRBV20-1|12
CSAPTSAYEQYF
TGCAGTGCCCCGACTAGTGCCTACGAGCAGTACTTC
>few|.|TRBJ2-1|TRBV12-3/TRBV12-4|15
CASSILLSSYNEQFF
TGTGCCAGCAGTATCCTCCTGAGCTCCTACAATGAGCAGTTCTTC
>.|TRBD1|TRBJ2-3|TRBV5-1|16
CASSSTGTGRTDTQYF
TGCGCCAGCAGCTCTACCGGGACAGGACGCACAGATACGCAGTATTTT
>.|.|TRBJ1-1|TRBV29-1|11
CSGTDTAEAFF
TGCAGCGGCACAGACACGGCTGAAGCTTTCTTT
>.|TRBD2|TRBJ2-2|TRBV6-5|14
CASSYSGGTGELFF
TGTGCCAGCAGTTATAGCGGGGGCACCGGGGAGCTGTTTTTT
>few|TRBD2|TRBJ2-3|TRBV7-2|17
CASSRGTSGDSTDTQYF
TGTGCCAGCAGCCGCGGGACTAGCGGAGATAGCACAGATACGCAGTATTTT
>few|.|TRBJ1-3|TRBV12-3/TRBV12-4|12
CASSDRGNTIYF
TGTGCCAGCAGTGACAGGGGAAACACCATATATTTT
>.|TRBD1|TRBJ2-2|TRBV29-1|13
CSIGQENTGELFF
TGCAGCATAGGACAGGAGAACACCGGGGAGCTGTTTTTT
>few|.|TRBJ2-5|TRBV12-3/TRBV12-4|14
CASSFVGGWKTQYF
TGTGCCAGCAGTTTTGTGGGGGGCTGGAAGACCCAGTACTTC
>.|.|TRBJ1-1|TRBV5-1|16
CASSLGHSRREREAFF
TGCGCCAGCAGCTTGGGCCACTCTAGGCGTGAGAGGGAAGCTTTCTTT